Shown below are 13 T cell receptor beta chains from a single sample sequenced in a study of monozygotic twins with inflammatory bowel disease. After re-calling the 5' RACE reads, TCRdb lists one entry per CDR3 protein, DNA absent. This sample's table has 190,000 or so distinct CDR3 sequences. Sequenced input: blood. The origin of the receptors is a human donor with ulcerative colitis or Crohn's disease, or a healthy co-twin of an affected twin (not recorded which).

The rearrangement uses TRBV7-3 and TRBJ2-1; TCRdb names TRBD2, which stays unverified in the absence of DNA. The CDR3 sequence is 15 residues long. CDR1 and CDR2 from the germline V gene are SGHTA and FQGTGA. The CDR3 region is CASSLGAGAYNEQFF.

The J gene is TRBJ2-7, the V gene TRBV10-3; the TCRdb call, TRBD1, lacks DNA for checking. CDR1 is ENHRY and CDR2 is SYGVKD in the germline V gene. The CDR3 loop spans 14 amino acids. The CDR3 protein is CAIKLDRDTYEQYF.

The chain uses TRBV11-2 and TRBJ1-6. The CDR3 has 15 residues. Germline values: CDR1 SGHAT, CDR2 FQNNGV. The CDR3 reads CASSFGWSYNSPLHF.

This chain joins TRBV7-7 and TRBJ2-1; TCRdb outputs TRBD2, but without DNA this stays unchecked. The CDR3 runs to 16 residues. Germline V gene data show CDR1 as SSHAT and CDR2 as FNYEAQ (reference sequence). The CDR3 spells CASSLGHTSGYNEQFF. The full variable domain, its missing parts supplied by reference TRBV7-7 and TRBJ2-1, is GAGVSQSPRYKVTKRGQDVTLRCDPISSHATLYWYQQALGQGPEFLTYFNYEAQPDKSGLPSDRFSAERPEGSISTLTIQRTEQRDSAMYRCASSLGHTSGYNEQFFGPGTRLTVL.

V gene TRBV15 combines with J gene TRBJ1-2; no DNA is available, so the TRBD1 call from TCRdb remains unchecked. The CDR3 contains 13 residues. Germline CDR1 is LNHNV and CDR2 is YYDKDF (reference sequence). The CDR3 region is CATSRATGVGYTF.

The chain joins TRBV18 to TRBJ2-1; TCRdb designates TRBD1, a call that cannot be tested without DNA. The germline V gene has CDR1 KGHSH and CDR2 LQKENI. The CDR3 spans 16 residues. The CDR3 region is CASSPQGGGGYNEQFF.

The V and J genes are TRBV19 and TRBJ2-2. The germline V gene encodes CDR1 LNHDA and CDR2 SQIVND (reference sequence). The CDR3 is made up of 15 amino acids. CDR3 residues: CASSMYRRNTGELFF. Using reference TRBV19 and TRBJ2-2 for the parts outside the CDR3, the full variable domain is DGGITQSPKYLFRKEGQNVTLSCEQNLNHDAMYWYRQDPGQGLRLIYYSQIVNDFQKGDIAEGYSVSREKKESFPLTVTSAQKNPTAFYLCASSMYRRNTGELFFGEGSRLTVL.

V gene TRBV10-3 combines with J gene TRBJ2-7; there is no DNA to check the TCRdb D call of TRBD2. CDR3 length equals 14 residues. Germline values: CDR1 ENHRY, CDR2 SYGVKD. CDR3 in amino acids: CAIRSLAGGYEQYF.

The rearrangement links TRBV6-5 to TRBJ1-4; TCRdb indicates TRBD1, and absent DNA this call remains unverified. The CDR3 is 15 residues long. The germline gives CDR1 MNHEY, CDR2 SVGAGI. This CDR3 reads CASSYIPGDNEKLFF.

J is TRBJ2-7 and V is TRBV5-8; TCRdb picks TRBD1, but there is no DNA to check that call. CDR3 length: 14 residues. The V gene's germline CDR1 is SGHTS and CDR2 YDEGEE. CDR3 in amino acids: CASRTGTWSVEQYF.

The rearrangement uses TRBV6-2 or TRBV6-3 and TRBJ2-7. This CDR3 region has 12 residues. Germline CDR1 reads MNHEY; CDR2 reads SVGEGT. The CDR3 protein is CASSNQDYEQYF.

This sequence joins TRBV11-2 and TRBJ2-1; TCRdb picks TRBD1, but there is no DNA to check that call. Germline V gene lookup returns CDR1 SGHAT and CDR2 FQNNGV. The CDR3 is made up of 15 amino acids. This chain's CDR3 is CASSTGTGGLNEQFF.

The V and J genes are TRBV3-1 and TRBJ1-2; TCRdb returns TRBD1, unconfirmable since there is no DNA. The length of the CDR3 is 14 residues. Germline V CDR1 and CDR2: LGHDT, YNNKEL (reference sequence). CDR3: CASSQGSGGYGYTF.